These 30 T cell receptor beta chains came from one sample sequenced in a study of OX40 agonist ivuxolimab in advanced cancers. Assay: immunoSEQ multiplex PCR; the TCRdb copy retains only in-frame clones and omits some. Of more than 40,000 clones listed, roughly 90% are singletons. The sample was CD4+ or CD8+ T cells sorted from blood, taken in a trial of the OX40 agonist ivuxolimab. The source of these receptors is an adult with an advanced solid tumor such as melanoma, head and neck, liver or kidney cancer.

V is TRBV28 and J is TRBJ2-2; D might be TRBD2 (5 bases). Germline V lookup: CDR1 MDHEN, CDR2 SYDVKM. The CDR3 contains 17 residues. V was cut by 2 bases and J by 5 bases, with 18 bases left in between. CDR3 protein: CASSLAGLGQVTGELFF. The CDR3 nucleotides are TGTGCCAGCAGTTTAGCGGGTCTGGGTCAAGTTACCGGGGAGCTGTTTTTT.

The chain uses TRBV9 and TRBJ2-3; D is uncertain. Looked up from germline, CDR1 is SGDLS and CDR2 is YYNGEE. V was shortened by 0 bases and J by 0 bases, with 8 bases between the two germline ends. The CDR3 is 15 amino acids. As DNA, the CDR3 is TGTGCCAGCAGCGTAGCCAGTCTTAGCACAGATACGCAGTATTTT. Encoded protein: CASSVASLSTDTQYF.

The V and J genes are TRBV7-2 and TRBJ2-7; D is possibly TRBD1 (6 bases). This CDR3 has 14 amino acids. The V gene lost 1 base and the J gene lost 5 bases, with 12 bases spanning the gap. CDR1 SGHTA and CDR2 FQGNSA come from the germline V gene. In nucleotides, the CDR3 is TGTGCCAGCAGCTTAGGACAGGTCTTAGACGAGCAGTACTTC. Protein sequence: CASSLGQVLDEQYF.

This clone has a handful of counts. The chain has TRBV6-1 and TRBJ2-1; 9 positions match TRBD2. Trimming cost V 6 bases and J 4 bases; bases outside gene matches: 7. The CDR3 covers 15 residues. CDR1 and CDR2 from the germline V gene are MNHNS and SASEGT. The CDR3 loop is CASSLTSGEYNEQFF. The CDR3 nucleotides are TGTGCCAGCAGCCTGACTAGCGGAGAATACAATGAGCAGTTCTTC.

The chain links TRBV13 to TRBJ1-3; D gene ambiguous. Trimming removed 4 bases from V and 4 bases from J, with 5 bases in between. CDR1 and CDR2 from the germline V gene are PRHDT and FYEKMQ (reference sequence). The CDR3 consists of 12 residues. CDR3 nucleotide sequence: TGTGCCAGCAGCTCCGGCGGAAACACCATATATTTT. Translation: CASSSGGNTIYF.

The rearrangement links TRBV9 to TRBJ1-2, with a possible D match to TRBD1 (6 bases). Trimming cost V 3 bases and J 5 bases, with 20 bases left between them. Germline assignment: CDR1 SGDLS and CDR2 YYNGEE. The CDR3 covers 16 residues. CDR3 bases: TGTGCCAGCAGCGCCCCTTTTATGGGGGGCGGTTATGGCTACACCTTC. Translating it yields CASSAPFMGGGYGYTF.

The chain is built from TRBV4-1 and TRBJ1-5, with TRBD1 matching 9 bases. There are 15 residues in the CDR3. The germline V gene encodes CDR1 MGHRA and CDR2 YSYEKL. With 4 bases clipped from V and 4 bases from J, the junction kept 5 bases outside the gene matches. Here the CDR3 reads CASSPQTGGNQPQHF. The CDR3 nucleotides are TGCGCCAGCAGCCCTCAGACAGGGGGGAATCAGCCCCAGCATTTT.

The gene calls are TRBV19 and TRBJ1-2; 7 bases agree with TRBD1. Germline lookup yields CDR1 LNHDA and CDR2 SQIVND (reference sequence). The ends lost 5 bases at V and 4 bases at J; junction bases unmatched: 4. The CDR3 covers 13 residues. The CDR3 DNA sequence: TGTGCCAGTAGTCCCGGGACAGCCTATGGCTACACCTTC. It translates to CASSPGTAYGYTF.

The rearrangement uses TRBV5-1 and TRBJ2-1, with 8 positions matching TRBD1. Trimming took 4 bases from V and 8 from J; bases not matched to a gene: 8. Germline CDR1 is SGHRS and CDR2 is YFSETQ. This CDR3 is 14 amino acids long. DNA of the CDR3: TGCGCCAGCAGCAAAGGGACAGGTTATGATGAGCAGTTCTTC. Translation gives CASSKGTGYDEQFF.

The chain couples TRBV11-2 to TRBJ2-1; D perhaps matches TRBD2 (6 bases). CDR1 is SGHAT, CDR2 FQNNGV, per germline. The CDR3 covers 14 residues. Trimming took off 2 bases at V and 7 bases at J, with 12 bases between the two ends. The CDR3 sequence: CASSLRGLWNEQFF. The CDR3 DNA reads as TGTGCCAGCAGCTTACGGGGGTTATGGAATGAGCAGTTCTTC.

The chain uses TRBV28 and TRBJ2-7, with D perhaps being TRBD1 or TRBD2 (5 bases each). The ends were cut back, 5 bases at V and 3 bases at J, with 23 bases in the middle. This CDR3 region has 17 residues. The germline V gene encodes CDR1 MDHEN and CDR2 SYDVKM. The CDR3 bases are TGTGCCAGCAGTCTCTTAAGGACCACCGGGGCAAACTACGAGCAGTACTTC. This gives the protein CASSLLRTTGANYEQYF.

V and J are TRBV27 and TRBJ2-3; no clear D gene. Germline loops: CDR1 MNHEY, CDR2 SMNVEV (reference sequence). V was clipped by 2 bases and J by 1 base, with 13 bases between them. There are 16 residues in the CDR3. CDR3 sequence reads: CASSLQSGWGTDTQYF. The CDR3, as DNA: TGTGCCAGCAGTTTACAATCAGGTTGGGGCACAGATACGCAGTATTTT.

The chain combines TRBV6-1 with TRBJ2-7; 9 nucleotides line up with TRBD1. The junction had 9 bases not matched to a gene; V was cut back by 4 bases and J by 5 bases. The CDR3 contains 15 residues. CDR1 is MNHNS and CDR2 is SASEGT in the germline V gene. CDR3 sequence: CASSGKDRGAHEQYF. The CDR3 bases are TGTGCCAGCAGTGGAAAGGACAGGGGCGCCCACGAGCAGTACTTC.

This chain uses TRBV4-2 with TRBJ2-7; 12 bases map to TRBD2. Germline V CDR1 and CDR2: LGHNA, YNFKEQ. This CDR3 has 15 amino acids. Trimming at V came to 0 bases and at J to 4 bases, leaving 1 base not matched to a gene. CDR3 sequence (DNA): TGTGCCAGCAGCCAAGACCTAGCGGGGGGGTACGAGCAGTACGTC. This translates into CASSQDLAGGYEQYV.

This chain uses TRBV4-1 with TRBJ2-2, with D perhaps matching TRBD1 (5 bases). This CDR3 comprises 15 residues. Germline loops: CDR1 MGHRA, CDR2 YSYEKL. V lost 4 bases and J lost 5, with 14 bases in between. Written as DNA, the CDR3 is TGCGCCAGCAGCCTTAGCACAGGAATGACCGGGGAGCTGTTTTTT. It encodes CASSLSTGMTGELFF.

This rearrangement joins TRBV7-9 to TRBJ2-3, with D perhaps matching TRBD1 (5 bases). V lost 5 bases, J lost 0 bases, and 18 bases lay in between. CDR1 SEHNR and CDR2 FQNEAQ come from the germline V gene (reference sequence). This CDR3 is 17 amino acids long. The CDR3 region is CASSVPNRIPSTDTQYF. The CDR3 nucleotides read TGTGCCAGCAGCGTCCCGAACAGGATCCCTAGCACAGATACGCAGTATTTT.

V usage is TRBV27 and J usage is TRBJ2-1, with D maybe TRBD1 (6 bases). The CDR3 length is 15 residues. Germline CDR1 and CDR2: MNHEY and SMNVEV (reference sequence). Deletions cut 6 bases from V and 6 bases from J, with 18 bases between. CDR3 region: CASRPLGQRLNEQFF. The DNA for the CDR3 is TGTGCCAGCAGGCCTCTAGGACAGCGACTCAATGAGCAGTTCTTC.

This chain connects TRBV28 to TRBJ2-7, with TRBD1 identical over 7 bases. The CDR3 contains 22 residues. V gave up 6 bases and J gave up 0 bases; unmatched junction bases: 29. Germline loops: CDR1 MDHEN, CDR2 SYDVKM. For the CDR3, the DNA is TGTGCCAGCAGGACCTCCGGACAGGACCAAACCACCGCTACCTTCCCCTCCTACGAGCAGTACTTC. It translates to CASRTSGQDQTTATFPSYEQYF.

The V call is TRBV27, the J call TRBJ1-5; TRBD1 might be the D (5 bases). Per the germline V gene, CDR1 is MNHEY and CDR2 is SMNVEV (reference sequence). Trimming took off 1 base at V and 4 bases at J, with 14 bases between the two ends. The CDR3 sequence is 16 residues long. CDR3 nucleotide sequence: TGTGCCAGCAGTTTATATGGGGGGGTTGGAAATCAGCCCCAGCATTTT. This gives the protein CASSLYGGVGNQPQHF.

This chain connects TRBV27 to TRBJ2-2; tentatively, D is TRBD2 (6 bases). CDR3 size: 16 residues. The germline V gene has CDR1 MNHEY and CDR2 SMNVEV (reference sequence). V shed 0 bases and J shed 1 base, with 9 bases lying between them. The CDR3 here is CASSLSASVNTGELFF. Written as DNA, the CDR3 is TGTGCCAGCAGTTTATCGGCTAGCGTGAACACCGGGGAGCTGTTTTTT.

The genes are TRBV7-6 and TRBJ2-2; D call uncertain. Germline lookup yields CDR1 SGHVS and CDR2 FNYEAQ. CDR3 length equals 14 residues. Between the trimmed V and J ends, which lost 5 bases and 3 bases, there was a span of 10 bases. The CDR3 loop is CASSPRRDTGELFF. The CDR3, as DNA: TGTGCCAGCAGCCCTCGACGTGACACCGGGGAGCTGTTTTTT.

This clone has only a few counts. This sequence joins TRBV15 and TRBJ1-5; D is ambiguous. The CDR3 contains 15 residues. Germline loops: CDR1 LNHNV, CDR2 YYDKDF (reference sequence). Trimming stripped 5 bases from V and 0 bases from J, with 11 bases between. The CDR3 DNA follows: TGTGCCACCAGCGATCTAAGCCGTAGCAATCAGCCCCAGCATTTT. It translates to CATSDLSRSNQPQHF. The complete variable domain, with remaining parts taken from reference TRBV15 and TRBJ1-5, reads DAMVIQNPRYQVTQFGKPVTLSCSQTLNHNVMYWYQQKSSQAPKLLFHYYDKDFNNEADTPDNFQSRRPNTSFCFLDIRSPGLGDTAMYLCATSDLSRSNQPQHFGDGTRLSIL.

The rearrangement joins TRBV19 to TRBJ1-4, with D unresolved. CDR1 is LNHDA and CDR2 is SQIVND in the germline V gene (reference sequence). V dropped 6 bases and J dropped 8 bases, with 16 bases sitting between them. The CDR3 consists of 14 residues. In nucleotides, the CDR3 is TGTGCCAGTAGCCCGGCGTGGGGAGGGGAAAAACTGTTTTTT. Its translation: CASSPAWGGEKLFF.

V is TRBV6-5 and J is TRBJ2-7, with a weak D call TRBD1 (5 bases). With 0 bases removed from V and 9 bases from J, the gap between germline ends came to 12 bases. This CDR3 comprises 13 residues. Germline CDR1 is MNHEY and CDR2 is SVGAGI. CDR3 loop: CASSYSKGRGQYF. CDR3 sequence (DNA): TGTGCCAGCAGTTACTCGAAGGGGCGCGGGCAGTACTTC.

The chain links TRBV6-6 to TRBJ2-7; D remains unclear. The CDR3 spans 13 residues. Trimming shortened V by 0 bases and J by 2 bases, and 5 bases separated the two germline ends. Germline-derived CDR1 and CDR2 are MNHNY and SVGAGI (reference sequence). The CDR3 spells CASSYSTTYEQYV. DNA of the CDR3: TGTGCCAGCAGTTACTCGACAACCTACGAGCAGTACGTC.

J is TRBJ1-1 and V is TRBV6-6, with D maybe TRBD1 (5 bases). V was clipped by 2 bases and J by 7 bases, with 14 bases between them. CDR1 is MNHNY and CDR2 is SVGAGI in the germline V gene (reference sequence). The CDR3 contains 14 residues. The CDR3 DNA reads TGTGCCAGCAGTTACGGCGTCGGGGCCGATGAAGCTTTCTTT. This translates into CASSYGVGADEAFF.

The CDR3 is CSVDGGTATSDEQYF. The CDR3 bases are TGCAGCGTTGACGGGGGCACAGCCACTTCCGACGAGCAGTACTTC. The gene calls are TRBV29-1 and TRBJ2-7, with D tentatively TRBD1 or TRBD2 (6 bases each). V was shortened by 3 bases and J by 5 bases, with 20 bases between the two germline ends. The CDR3 extends over 15 amino acids. Germline V gene sequence: CDR1 SQVTM, CDR2 ANQGSEA.

The chain links TRBV2 to TRBJ2-7, with D perhaps matching TRBD1 or TRBD2 (5 bases each). The CDR3 runs 14 residues. V was pared by 3 bases and J by 2 bases, with 11 bases between. The V gene's germline CDR1 is SNHLY and CDR2 FYNNEI. This CDR3 reads CASSDLGVTYEQYF. In nucleotides, the CDR3 is TGTGCCAGCAGTGACCTGGGGGTTACCTACGAGCAGTACTTC.

The chain links TRBV30 to TRBJ2-7, with 8 bases identical to TRBD1. Germline V lookup: CDR1 GTSNPN, CDR2 SVGIG (reference sequence). CDR3 length equals 15 residues. The V segment lost 3 bases and the J segment 2 bases; nucleotides outside the gene matches: 9. The CDR3 protein is CAWRGQQGVPYEQYF. CDR3 nucleotides: TGTGCCTGGAGGGGACAACAGGGGGTCCCCTACGAGCAGTACTTC.

The chain couples TRBV9 to TRBJ2-7; possibly TRBD2 for D (5 bases). The V gene lost 0 bases and the J gene lost 0 bases, with 7 bases spanning the gap. In germline, CDR1 is SGDLS, CDR2 YYNGEE. This CDR3 is built from 14 residues. Here the CDR3 reads CASSVVGSSYEQYF. The CDR3 nucleotides are TGTGCCAGCAGCGTAGTGGGGAGCTCCTACGAGCAGTACTTC.